This TCR beta chain was identified in a study of blood T cell repertoires in COVID-19. About the study: The origin of the acute and convalescent COVID-19 samples was the United States, Italy and Spain.

Study processing details: Estimation of nucleated cell counts was performed using reference gene primer amplification. Produced via immunoSEQ multiplex PCR; TCRdb's table is partial and in-frame only. D and trimming come from the DNA, and the V and J calls and clone size come from that table. The repertoire includes roughly 240,000 clones, around 78% of them detected once, and about 4.5% sits in the top ten. Germline assignment: CDR1 SGHVS and CDR2 FQNEAQ. The CDR3 totals 13 residues. Trimming removed 5 bases from V and 6 bases from J, with 11 bases in between. The chain links TRBV7-8 to TRBJ2-1; D unclear. The specimen was peripheral blood. This TCR came from a man in his fifties or sixties who had recovered from COVID-19. The CDR3 nucleotides are TGTGCCAGCAGCCCCCTCCCCCTCAATGAGCAGTTCTTC. Its protein product is CASSPLPLNEQFF.